The 2 T cell receptor beta chains in this list originate from one sample, sequenced in a study of CD8+CD57+ T cells in acquired aplastic anemia. TCR beta VDJ and CDR3 were profiled, and genomic DNA was the template. TCRdb redid the calling of the reads with MiXCR, one entry per CDR3 protein. The repertoire holds 200,000 to 250,000 distinct CDR3 sequences, with about 37% as singletons. What was sequenced was sorted CD4+, CD8+, or CD8+CD57+ T cells (not recorded which) from PBMCs. These receptors all stem from a human donor in good health, serving as a control.

This clonotype came up once. No conserved phenylalanine or tryptophan ends this CDR3, so it is likely a read error. The chain links TRBV2 to TRBJ1-6, with 7 bases that match TRBD1. CDR3 length: 15 amino acids. Looked up from germline, CDR1 is SNHLY and CDR2 is FYNNEI. V shed 3 bases, J shed 7 bases, and the junction held 6 bases outside the gene matches. CDR3 nucleotides: TGTGCCAGCAGTGATGACAGGGTGGGCAATTCACCCCTCCACCTT. Amino acid sequence: CASSDDRVGNSPLHL.

Many counts were recorded for this clonotype. The chain uses TRBV12-3 or TRBV12-4 and TRBJ2-3; D is uncertain. There are 16 residues in the CDR3. V was pared by 4 bases and J by 2 bases, with 16 bases between. CDR3 sequence (DNA): TGTGCCAGCAGTTCCTATCGGGCCAGCACCACAGATACGCAGTATTTT. Amino acids: CASSSYRASTTDTQYF.